This T cell receptor beta chain originates from a study of blood T cell repertoires in COVID-19. About the study: The origin of the acute and convalescent COVID-19 samples was the United States, Italy and Spain. T cells, B-cell-depleted T cells, or PBMCs provided the cDNA or gDNA that served as material.

Trimming left V 5 bases short and J 3 bases short, with 14 bases between. Germline lookup yields CDR1 MNHEY and CDR2 SVGEGT. There are 14 residues in the CDR3. This clone was counted a few times. Methods used by the authors: Counts of nucleated cells, estimated from reference gene primer amplification, were obtained. TCRdb's table, derived via immunoSEQ multiplex PCR, lists solely in-frame clones and lacks some. V and J calls and clone size are copied from that table; D and trimming were computed from the DNA. The sample records tens of thousands of clones, about 86% being singletons. Sequencing was carried out using peripheral blood. The clonotype comes from a man between 60 and 75 years old with acute or convalescent COVID-19. V and J are TRBV6-2 or TRBV6-3 and TRBJ2-7, with D possibly TRBD1 on 5 matching bases. In DNA, the CDR3 is TGTGCCAGCAGTGCACAGGCGTCAGGCTACGAGCAGTACTTC. Its protein is CASSAQASGYEQYF.